This TCR beta chain originates from a study of vaccination effects on CD4 cells after COVID-19 (dated by TCRdb to 2022 to 2024). Turning to the overall study: In the ViraFEST assay, PBMC were stimulated with viral peptide pools, and TCR sequencing was then used to find antigen-specific CD4+ T cell clonotypes based on their expansion. The study compared SARS-CoV-2 spike-specific CD4+ TCR repertoires before and after mRNA vaccination in COVID-19 convalescent patients and infection-naive vaccine recipients. The Oncomine TCR Beta short-read assay on an Illumina iSeq 100 was used to sequence cultures from other donors in the study. Each well held 1.5 million to 2.5 million PBMC cultured in IMDM containing roughly 5% human AB serum, 9 to 10 IU/ml IL-2 and gentamicin, along with about 9.5 ug/ml peptides. Altogether, roughly 10 COVID-19 convalescent patients and a few SARS-CoV-2-naive healthy vaccine recipients made up the full study. Two doses of either the BNT162b2 or the mRNA-1273 mRNA SARS-CoV-2 vaccine were administered to participants.

This clone showed up just a few times. It lacks a known antigen. Base qualities are not provided; no much larger clone lies one nucleotide away. After around ten days of culture, CD4+ T cells were isolated with the EasySep CD4+ T cell isolation kit. Negative nucleocapsid antibody results before and after vaccination confirmed that the healthy vaccine recipients had no prior SARS-CoV-2 infection. On days 3 and 7, half of the culture medium was replaced with fresh IL-2-containing medium. Unless noted otherwise, every peptide stimulation condition was cultured in triplicate wells. PBMC were separated from whole blood using Ficoll-Paque Plus gradient centrifugation and were then either cryopreserved at -140C or used fresh. Genomic DNA was extracted from cultured CD4+ T cells with the QIAamp micro DNA kit. The library was generated by the immunoSEQ multiplex PCR assay. DNA from the CD4+ T cells that had been cultured and isolated underwent TCR beta CDR3 sequencing. Regarding the original processing steps: Non-productive TCR sequences were discarded, and reads were trimmed to the CDR3 region, with only CDR3s of 7 or more amino acids retained. The MANAFEST web app was used to identify antigen-specific clonotypes by comparing expansion in peptide wells with expansion in reference cultures. To be called positive, a clone needed expansion at FDR<0.05 compared with the reference and with all other wells, an odds ratio greater than 5, and a frequency greater than 0.1% in two replicate wells. Cross-reactive clonotypes were defined as significantly expanded in SARS-CoV-2 spike wells and in at least one common cold coronavirus spike condition. Using the stringdist R package, CDR3 similarity was measured by Levenshtein distance, and unrooted trees were constructed with ape in R 3.6.1. TCRdb limited this immuneACCESS table to in-frame rearrangements with V and J called. A share of clones is missing; checked studies link under half to unresolved V genes, and the rest is unexplained. That table furnishes V, J and clone size, whereas the DNA furnished D and trimming. Recorded for this sample are about 58,000 clones; about three quarters of them occurred a single time. The top ten clonotypes cover roughly 3% of the sample.

What the work shows at the level of the full study, not this receptor alone: In healthy vaccine recipients, vaccine-induced clones were almost all SARS-CoV-2 mono-reactive, with only 1 of 255 cross-reactive with common cold coronaviruses. Both infection-induced and vaccine-induced clones contracted markedly at late post-vaccination timepoints, which is consistent with waning T cell responses. The study was limited by a small number of convalescent patients, and early post-infection timepoints were lacking.

This receptor was taken from a human donor who received a COVID-19 vaccine. The material was CD4+ T cells from PBMCs cultured without peptide, obtained before COVID-19 vaccination.

This receptor has the CDR3 CASSLSEYYEQYV. The sequenced DNA: TGTGCCAGCTCACTATCGGAGTATTACGAGCAGTACGTC. The sequence is built from TRBV18 and TRBJ2-7; a confident D gene designation cannot be given. V and J are truncated by 4 bases and 4 bases respectively, leaving an intervening sequence of 11 bases. The CDR3 covers 13 residues, taking in both the cysteine and the valine. The CDR3 DNA has 39 bases and is translated from base 1. CDR1 and CDR2, looked up from the germline V gene, are KGHSH and LQKENI.